This TCR beta chain was profiled in a study of blood T cell repertoires in COVID-19 (dated by TCRdb to 2018 to 2020). Notes on the research overall: Collaborator samples came from the United States, Italy and Spain and covered acute and convalescent phases of COVID-19. Samples came from the ongoing ImmuneRACE study (first 160 participants) plus 1,254 subjects from 6 global collaborators. The prospective study material was composed of cDNA or gDNA derived from T cells, B-cell-depleted T cells, or PBMCs. Subjects who had been exposed to COVID-19, were actively infected with it, or had recovered from it provided the deeply sampled blood TCRbeta repertoires that made up the dataset. Where HLA class I and class II types were available, the types were taken from metadata supplied by the sample provider, not from assay-based typing. The repertoires were made available in a free public database intended to serve as a resource for research on the immune response to SARS-CoV-2. The sample metadata nearly always contained a de-identified subject ID, COVID-19 status, age in years and sex. Overall study results and their limits: The quantity of clinical and demographic metadata differed by source and by participant and was supplied without curation.

TCRbeta CDR3 regions were amplified from genomic DNA using the immunoSEQ Assay, a bias-controlled multiplex PCR. Concerning the study's data processing: Within the assay, amplification of reference gene primers was used to estimate how many nucleated cells each sample contained. Sequence reads were collapsed and filtered to measure the absolute abundance of every unique TCRbeta CDR3 rearrangement. Productive Simpson clonality was computed per sample as the square root of Simpson's diversity index over productive rearrangements. Not all clones reach the TCRdb copy of this immuneACCESS table, which keeps in-frame sequences only. Checked studies attribute under half of the gap to unresolved V genes and leave the rest unexplained. The DNA gave D and trimming, while V, J and clone size come from that table. This sample lists about 220,000 clones; roughly 88% were detected once. Of the sample, 3.5% to 4.5% is held by the ten largest clones.

Ends trimmed: V by 6 bases, J by 4 bases; bases unmatched to a gene: 5. CDR3 length: 15 amino acids, cysteine to phenylalanine. Of the read, only the CDR3 DNA is kept; its 45 bases are in frame from base 1. The germline V gene yields SGHTA for CDR1 and FQGNSA for CDR2. In the prospective study, participants were roughly 18 to 89 years old, resided in fewer than 25 geographic areas of the United States, and were enrolled through a virtual design. Cohort assignment in the prospective study relied on participant-reported clinical history from a screening survey and a study questionnaire. In the prospective study, mobile phlebotomists collected whole blood, serum and a nasopharyngeal or oropharyngeal swab from each participant. Prospective study participants could optionally give additional blood draws and questionnaires over an approximately two-month period. Before DNA extraction, blood samples from the prospective study were shipped at room temperature or frozen.

This clone was counted only a few times. Its recognized antigen is unknown. Qualities for individual bases were not recorded, and no much larger clone is one base off. The sequence joins TRBV7-2 to TRBJ2-2, and TRBD2 matches 10 of the central bases. The receptor was isolated from a woman between 35 and 50 years old with acute COVID-19. The sequenced sample consisted of PBMCs or T cells enriched from blood (not recorded which). The sequence in DNA is TGTGCCAGCAGTCAGCGGGGGGGCCTCACCGGGGAGCTGTTTTTT. Its product reads: CASSQRGGLTGELFF. Reference TRBV7-2 and TRBJ2-2 proteins supply the regions before and after the CDR3; the full variable domain is: GAGVSQSPSNKVTEKGKDVELRCDPISGHTALYWYRQSLGQGLEFLIYFQGNSAPDKSGLPSDRFSAERTGGSVSTLTIQRTQQEDSAVYLCASSQRGGLTGELFFGEGSRLTVL.